The count of the clone carrying this T cell receptor (beta chain) is one. The data are from a study of T cell responses to AZD1222 COVID-19 vaccine. Profiling relied on immunoSEQ multiplex PCR, and the TCRdb table lists in-frame clones only, not all of them. Altogether about 100,000 clones are present, 70% to 90% being singletons, with the ten largest covering approximately 1.5%. Trimming removed 2 bases from V and 11 bases from J, with 14 bases in between. This CDR3 is built from 13 residues. CDR1 and CDR2 (germline): SGHAT, FQDESV (reference sequence). Sequenced here: peripheral blood, sampled on day 0 of AZD1222 vaccination. This sequence originates from an adult in good health. The J gene is TRBJ2-3, the V gene TRBV11-1; D not resolved. This chain's CDR3 is CASSLSWDRGQYF. The CDR3 bases are TGTGCCAGCAGCTTATCGTGGGATCGTGGGCAGTATTTT.